A single sample gave rise to the 30 T cell receptor beta chains below, sequenced in a study of blood T cell repertoires in COVID-19. The table came from immunoSEQ multiplex PCR; TCRdb's copy has only in-frame clones and leaves some out. The data show 100,000 to 150,000 clones, around 90% seen once. Material: peripheral blood. The source of these receptors is a man aged 45-65 years with COVID-19, enrolled during active disease.

V usage is TRBV6-2 or TRBV6-3 and J usage is TRBJ1-2; 7 nucleotides align to TRBD1. The V and J ends lost 2 bases and 0 bases, in that order; junction bases with no gene match: 9. CDR1 is MNHEY, CDR2 SVGEGT, per germline. CDR3 length: 17 residues. The CDR3 sequence: CASSYPGQLLSNYGYTF. The CDR3 DNA reads as TGTGCCAGCAGTTACCCGGGACAGCTACTCTCTAACTATGGCTACACCTTC.

The V call is TRBV9, the J call TRBJ2-2, with 9 bases lining up with TRBD2. Germline V lookup: CDR1 SGDLS, CDR2 YYNGEE. V dropped 5 bases and J dropped 2; count of bases not matched to a gene: 10. This CDR3 has 17 amino acids. The CDR3 here is CASSGSVAGVNTGELFF. In DNA form, the CDR3 reads TGTGCCAGCAGTGGTAGCGTAGCGGGAGTAAACACCGGGGAGCTGTTTTTT.

The V call is TRBV5-5, the J call TRBJ2-5, with D maybe TRBD2 (7 bases). The germline V gene has CDR1 SGHKS and CDR2 YYEKEE (reference sequence). Trimming shortened V by 1 base and J by 4 bases, and 14 bases separated the two germline ends. The CDR3 totals 15 residues. The CDR3 reads CASSLLSGGPETQYF. DNA for the CDR3: TGTGCCAGCAGCTTGCTATCGGGGGGCCCAGAGACCCAGTACTTC.

A remark on this clone: At one end the junction does not follow the germline gene, possibly because of a read error. J is TRBJ1-5 and V is TRBV6-2 or TRBV6-3, with no clear D. Germline CDR1 MNHEY, CDR2 SVGEGT. The CDR3 covers 15 residues. The CDR3 bases are TGTGCCAGCAGTTACTCATTCAGGTTCAATCAGCCCCGGCATTTT. Protein: CASSYSFRFNQPRHF.

The chain uses TRBV7-3 and TRBJ2-3, with D perhaps matching TRBD1 (5 bases). The germline gives CDR1 SGHTA, CDR2 FQGTGA. This CDR3 region has 13 residues. V was cut by 4 bases and J by 2 bases, with 7 bases left in between. The CDR3 DNA reads TGTGCCAGCAGCTCAGGGTTCACAGATACGCAGTATTTT. Residues: CASSSGFTDTQYF.

The chain has TRBV6-5 and TRBJ1-5, with 8 bases identical to TRBD1. This CDR3 region has 15 residues. Per the germline V gene, CDR1 is MNHEY and CDR2 is SVGAGI. V gave up 4 bases and J gave up 5 bases; unmatched junction bases: 7. The CDR3 coding sequence is TGTGCCAGCAGTTCCACGACAGGGGTTGATCAGCCCCAGCATTTT. This sequence encodes CASSSTTGVDQPQHF.

The rearrangement joins TRBV21-1 to TRBJ1-1; the table calls TRBD1, which could not be checked here. TRBV21-1 is deemed a pseudogene. The CDR3 has 15 amino acids. CDR3 sequence (DNA): TGTGCCAGCAGCGGGCTGGGGGACAGCCGTTTGGGCGCTTTCTTT. As protein: CASSGLGDSRLGAFF.

The V call is TRBV28, the J call TRBJ2-2; D not certain. Trimming left V 5 bases short and J 1 base short, with 5 bases between. The CDR3 is 13 amino acids. From germline, CDR1 is MDHEN and CDR2 SYDVKM. CDR3 in DNA: TGTGCCAGCAGTGTACAGAACACCGGGGAGCTGTTTTTT. Its protein is CASSVQNTGELFF.

The rearrangement uses TRBV9 and TRBJ2-1, with D unclear. Trimming stripped 4 bases from V and 8 bases from J, with 13 bases between. Looked up from germline, CDR1 is SGDLS and CDR2 is YYNGEE. The CDR3 consists of 13 residues. DNA for the CDR3: TGTGCCAGCAGCACGCGGAGAAAGGATGAGCAGTTCTTC. The encoded protein is CASSTRRKDEQFF.

This chain uses TRBV4-3 with TRBJ2-7; 12 bases align to TRBD2. Germline CDR1 and CDR2: LGHNA and YSLEER. After removal of 1 base from V and 2 bases from J, the junction contained 9 bases not matched to a gene. CDR3 length: 18 residues. The chain's CDR3 is CASSQVWSSGRGPYEQYF. Here the CDR3 DNA reads TGCGCCAGCAGCCAAGTATGGTCTAGCGGGAGGGGCCCCTACGAGCAGTACTTC.

The V call is TRBV7-8, the J call TRBJ2-3; 8 bases align to TRBD2. The CDR3 has 16 amino acids. CDR1 and CDR2 from the germline V gene are SGHVS and FQNEAQ. V trimming: 2 bases; J trimming: 2 bases; junction bases outside the gene matches: 6. The CDR3 region has the DNA TGTGCCAGCAGCTTACTAGCGGGCAGATACACAGATACGCAGTATTTT. This encodes CASSLLAGRYTDTQYF.

This rearrangement joins TRBV4-1 to TRBJ1-6; TRBD1 aligns across 8 bases. The CDR3 sequence is 15 residues long. V gave up 3 bases and J gave up 9 bases; unmatched junction bases: 7. Germline V gene lookup returns CDR1 MGHRA and CDR2 YSYEKL. The CDR3 DNA sequence: TGCGCCAGCAGCCAGGACGGGACAGGCTTTTCACCCCTCCACTTT. As protein: CASSQDGTGFSPLHF.

The chain is built from TRBV7-9 and TRBJ2-7; TRBD2 might be the D (6 bases). The CDR3 runs to 14 residues. With 4 bases removed from V and 2 bases from J, the gap between germline ends came to 12 bases. Germline V gene data show CDR1 as SEHNR and CDR2 as FQNEAQ (reference sequence). This CDR3 is CASSYEDYAYEQYV. CDR3 sequence (DNA): TGTGCCAGCAGCTACGAGGACTACGCCTACGAGCAGTACGTC.

The rearrangement links TRBV9 to TRBJ1-5; 7 bases map to TRBD1. Per the germline V gene, CDR1 is SGDLS and CDR2 is YYNGEE. V shed 3 bases, J shed 3 bases, and the junction held 3 bases outside the gene matches. The CDR3 sequence is 14 residues long. The CDR3 here is CASSAGGINQPQHF. The CDR3 DNA is TGTGCCAGCAGCGCAGGGGGGATCAATCAGCCCCAGCATTTT. Full variable domain (outside the CDR3, taken from reference TRBV9 and TRBJ1-5): DSGVTQTPKHLITATGQRVTLRCSPRSGDLSVYWYQQSLDQGLQFLIQYYNGEERAKGNILERFSAQQFPDLHSELNLSSLELGDSALYFCASSAGGINQPQHFGDGTRLSIL.

The chain combines TRBV30 with TRBJ1-1; 7 bases fit TRBD1. From germline, CDR1 is GTSNPN and CDR2 SVGIG (reference sequence). J gave up 8 bases and V 3 bases, and 3 bases lay outside the gene matches. The CDR3 spans 11 residues. Here the CDR3 DNA reads TGTGCCTGGAGGACAGGGATAGAAGCTTTCTTT. Amino acids: CAWRTGIEAFF.

This clone appeared once. The chain links TRBV7-9 to TRBJ2-7, with a possible D match to TRBD2 (5 bases). This CDR3 has 11 residues. Germline CDR1 reads SEHNR; CDR2 reads FQNEAQ (reference sequence). V shed 9 bases and J shed 2 bases, with 8 bases lying between them. CDR3 sequence reads: CARDLTYEQYV. Written as DNA, the CDR3 is TGTGCCAGGGACTTAACCTACGAGCAGTACGTC.

The V gene is TRBV11-2, the J gene TRBJ2-1; 10 bases align to TRBD2. The germline V gene has CDR1 SGHAT and CDR2 FQNNGV. The CDR3 contains 15 residues. V lost 5 bases to trimming and J lost 3 bases; unmatched junction nucleotides: 4. The CDR3 sequence is CASSHTSGNYNEQFF. In DNA form, the CDR3 reads TGTGCCAGCAGCCACACTAGCGGGAACTACAATGAGCAGTTCTTC.

The genes are TRBV19 and TRBJ1-2; TRBD1 matches 8 bases. Looked up from germline, CDR1 is LNHDA and CDR2 is SQIVND (reference sequence). This CDR3 spans 14 amino acids. V gave up 3 bases and J gave up 6 bases; unmatched junction bases: 6. CDR3 DNA sequence: TGTGCCAGTAGTATCTCCCAGGGGGCAAATGGCTACACCTTC. Translated: CASSISQGANGYTF.

The chain couples TRBV5-1 to TRBJ2-2; 7 bases map to TRBD1. Per the germline V gene, CDR1 is SGHRS and CDR2 is YFSETQ. The CDR3 is 15 residues long. V shed 4 bases and J 4 bases; nucleotides not matched to a gene: 7. The DNA of the CDR3 is TGCGCCAGCAGCCTAGGGGGCGATGGCACCGGGGAGCTGTTTTTT. Its protein product is CASSLGGDGTGELFF.

V and J are TRBV6-2 or TRBV6-3 and TRBJ2-1; perhaps TRBD2 as D (5 bases). The CDR3 has 15 amino acids. Trimming took 0 bases from V and 6 from J, leaving 12 bases between them. Per germline, CDR1 MNHEY and CDR2 SVGEGT. CDR3 nucleotide sequence: TGTGCCAGCAGTTACTCTGGGCAAGGGAGCAATGAGCAGTTCTTC. Its protein product is CASSYSGQGSNEQFF.

The chain joins TRBV4-1 to TRBJ2-1; 9 bases are shared with TRBD1. The germline V gene encodes CDR1 MGHRA and CDR2 YSYEKL. J gave up 9 bases and V 0 bases, and 9 bases lay outside the gene matches. The CDR3 extends over 16 amino acids. The CDR3 here is CASSQDPGQGWSEQFF. In DNA, the CDR3 is TGCGCCAGCAGCCAAGACCCAGGACAGGGGTGGAGTGAGCAGTTCTTC.

This clone was observed once. V usage is TRBV5-1 and J usage is TRBJ1-2, with a tentative D call TRBD1 (6 bases). Deletions cut 3 bases from V and 5 bases from J, with 8 bases between. The CDR3 spans 12 residues. Germline CDR1 reads SGHRS; CDR2 reads YFSETQ. This CDR3 reads CASSYTGYGYTF. The CDR3 coding sequence is TGCGCCAGCAGCTACACAGGGTATGGCTACACCTTC.

The chain is built from TRBV5-1 and TRBJ1-4; the match to TRBD1 covers 7 bases. Trimming took 4 bases from V and 5 from J; bases not matched to a gene: 8. The CDR3 runs to 15 residues. Germline-derived CDR1 and CDR2 are SGHRS and YFSETQ. CDR3 coding DNA: TGCGCCAGCAGCAAAGGGGACAGCGCCAATGAAAAACTGTTTTTT. Its translation is CASSKGDSANEKLFF.

The chain is built from TRBV5-1 and TRBJ2-5; possible D gene TRBD2, 6 bases. Germline V gives CDR1 SGHRS, CDR2 YFSETQ. The CDR3 extends over 15 amino acids. The V and J ends lost 0 bases and 4 bases respectively, with 13 bases between them. CDR3: CASSLALADPETQYF. In nucleotides, the CDR3 is TGCGCCAGCAGCTTGGCATTAGCGGACCCAGAGACCCAGTACTTC.

The CDR3 is CASSSGTGALTGELFF. The CDR3 nucleotides read TGTGCCAGCAGCTCCGGGACAGGGGCGTTGACCGGGGAGCTGTTTTTT. The rearrangement links TRBV5-8 to TRBJ2-2; 10 bases match TRBD1. The length of the CDR3 is 16 residues. Germline-derived CDR1 and CDR2 are SGHTS and YDEGEE. V was clipped by 3 bases and J by 5 bases; unmatched bases: 7.

J is TRBJ2-7 and V is TRBV30; 10 nucleotides agree with TRBD1. The CDR3 sequence is 14 residues long. V shed 5 bases, J shed 6 bases, and the junction held 10 bases outside the gene matches. CDR1 is GTSNPN and CDR2 is SVGIG in the germline V gene (reference sequence). CDR3 coding DNA: TGTGCCTGGGCCTTGGGACAGGGGCTTGGCGAGCAGTACTTC. Translation gives CAWALGQGLGEQYF.

The chain recombines TRBV7-3 with TRBJ1-1; D is ambiguous. Germline loops: CDR1 SGHTA, CDR2 FQGTGA. The CDR3 spans 14 residues. The ends were cut back, 1 base at V and 1 base at J, with 7 bases in the middle. This CDR3 is CASSLSAANTEAFF. The CDR3 bases are TGTGCCAGCAGCTTAAGTGCGGCGAACACTGAAGCTTTCTTT.

This chain connects TRBV7-8 to TRBJ2-5; D gene uncertain. V was pared by 3 bases and J by 0 bases, with 5 bases between. The CDR3 runs to 13 residues. Germline V gene sequence: CDR1 SGHVS, CDR2 FQNEAQ. In DNA, the CDR3 is TGTGCCAGCAGCTTTACAGACCAAGAGACCCAGTACTTC. It encodes CASSFTDQETQYF.

The rearrangement joins TRBV7-3 to TRBJ2-2, with 7 bases matching TRBD2. Germline V gene lookup returns CDR1 SGHTA and CDR2 FQGTGA. There are 16 residues in the CDR3. The J segment lost 4 bases and the V segment lost 1 base, leaving 6 bases of the junction unmatched. The DNA for the CDR3 is TGTGCCAGCAGCTTAAATCGGGCGGGAGCCACCGGGGAGCTGTTTTTT. Translating gives CASSLNRAGATGELFF.

This rearrangement joins TRBV18 to TRBJ2-7, with 9 bases identical to TRBD2. V lost 3 bases, J lost 6 bases, and 6 bases stayed unmatched. There are 14 residues in the CDR3. Germline V gene lookup returns CDR1 KGHSH and CDR2 LQKENI. The CDR3 DNA is TGTGCCAGCTCACCGGCTAGCGGGATGGGCGAGCAGTACGTC. Its protein is CASSPASGMGEQYV.